This TCR beta chain was profiled in a study of metastatic and nonmetastatic thyroid tumors. Study in general: Repertoires from malignant and benign thyroid patients were compared across blood and tumor or nodule tissue.

Notes on the study in general: Patients with malignant thyroid tumors reportedly had significantly higher TCR beta diversity than those with benign nodules, in blood and tumor.

Every patient underwent thyroid surgery untreated. The CDR3 extends over 16 residues, inclusive of both ends. Germline V CDR1 and CDR2: SGHAT, FQNNGV. Per the authors' pipeline: A distant-metastasis classifier for papillary thyroid cancer was built using CDR3 differences across clinicopathological groups. With MiXCR, TCRdb reprocessed the PCR reads. These V and J calls rely on TCRdb rather than the paper's analysis. This sample has about 93,000 clones; 10% to 15% occur once, and the top ten carry roughly 12%. This clone was recorded many times. The antigen is not known. The DNA is omitted, as the CDR3 cannot be located on it reliably, and the CDR3 follows TCRdb's listing.

Sequencing was carried out using blood. The sequence came from a female donor with papillary thyroid cancer or a benign thyroid nodule (not recorded which). Some clones in this sample may be carry-over from other donors' samples. The chain joins TRBV11-2 to TRBJ1-1. The CDR3: CASSLYFGERRTEAFF.